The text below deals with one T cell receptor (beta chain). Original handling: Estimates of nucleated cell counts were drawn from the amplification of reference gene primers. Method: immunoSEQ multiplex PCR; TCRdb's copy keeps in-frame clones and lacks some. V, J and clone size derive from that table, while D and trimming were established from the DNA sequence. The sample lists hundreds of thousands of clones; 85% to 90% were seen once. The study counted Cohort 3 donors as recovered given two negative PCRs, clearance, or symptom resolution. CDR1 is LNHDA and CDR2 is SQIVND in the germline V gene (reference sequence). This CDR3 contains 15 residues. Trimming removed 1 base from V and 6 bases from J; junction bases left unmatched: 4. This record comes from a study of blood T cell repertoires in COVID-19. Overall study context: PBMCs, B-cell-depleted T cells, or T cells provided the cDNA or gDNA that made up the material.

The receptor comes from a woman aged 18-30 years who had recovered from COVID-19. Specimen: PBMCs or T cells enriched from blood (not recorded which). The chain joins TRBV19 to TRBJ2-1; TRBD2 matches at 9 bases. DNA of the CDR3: TGTGCCAGTAGTATAGGGCGGGGGGGCCCCAATGAGCAGTTCTTC. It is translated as CASSIGRGGPNEQFF.